The TCR beta chain under discussion was sequenced for a study of blood T cell repertoires in COVID-19. Study overall: The recovered donors of Cohort 3 showed two negative PCRs, clearance, or symptom resolution.

Germline V gives CDR1 MDHEN, CDR2 SYDVKM. The trim removed 5 bases at V and 3 bases at J, leaving 4 bases unmatched. CDR3 length: 15 residues. Libraries were prepared by immunoSEQ multiplex PCR; TCRdb keeps only in-frame clonotypes and omits some of them. The sample includes a few hundred thousand clones, 80% to 90% seen only once; the top ten take less than 2.5%. Participant age was about 18 to 100 years, and participants resided in 25 or so US areas. Self-reported history from a screening survey and questionnaire set each donor's cohort. V is TRBV28 and J is TRBJ1-6; TRBD1 agrees at 7 bases. The receptor's source is a man in his forties in a cohort exposed to, infected with or recovered from COVID-19 (not recorded which). Sequenced: PBMCs or T cells enriched from blood (not recorded which). CDR3 in DNA: TGTGCCAGCAGTCCCCGGGACAGCTATAATTCACCCCTCCACTTT. This encodes CASSPRDSYNSPLHF. Drawing the rest from reference TRBV28 and TRBJ1-6, the complete variable domain is DVKVTQSSRYLVKRTGEKVFLECVQDMDHENMFWYRQDPGLGLRLIYFSYDVKMKEKGDIPEGYSVSREKKERFSLILESASTNQTSMYLCASSPRDSYNSPLHFGNGTRLTVT.